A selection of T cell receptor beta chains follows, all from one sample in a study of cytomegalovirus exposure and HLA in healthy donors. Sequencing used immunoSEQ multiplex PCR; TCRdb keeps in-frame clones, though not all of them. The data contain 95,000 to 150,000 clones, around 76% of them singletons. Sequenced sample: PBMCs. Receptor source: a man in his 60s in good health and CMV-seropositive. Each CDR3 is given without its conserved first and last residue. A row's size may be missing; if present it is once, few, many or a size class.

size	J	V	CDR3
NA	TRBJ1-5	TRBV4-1	ASSQARTVLNQPQH
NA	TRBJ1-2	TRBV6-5	ASSSGVLGYT
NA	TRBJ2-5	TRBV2	ASTGARETQY
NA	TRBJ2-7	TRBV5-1	ASRLTGGDSYEQY
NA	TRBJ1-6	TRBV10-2	ASSRGNYSPLH
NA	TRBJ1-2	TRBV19	ASSNQGTYNYGYT
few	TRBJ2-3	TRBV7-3	ASSSPGISTDTQY
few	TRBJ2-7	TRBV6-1	ASSEPGQGAPYEQY
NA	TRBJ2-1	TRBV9	ASSATSGGNEQF
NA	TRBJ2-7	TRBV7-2	ASSLGGGPKSREQY
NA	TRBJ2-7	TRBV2	ASYRQARSYEQY
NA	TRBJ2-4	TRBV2	ASRRDGIAKNIQY
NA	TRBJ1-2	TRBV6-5	ASSYQPKGGYGYT
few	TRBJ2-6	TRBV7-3	ASSLPPGQGTTGANVLT
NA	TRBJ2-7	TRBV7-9	ASSLPEINYEQY
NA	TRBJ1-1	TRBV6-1	ASSRQGRTEAF
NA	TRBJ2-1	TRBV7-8	ASSPVGGVYNEQF
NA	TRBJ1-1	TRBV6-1	ASRVGGTNTEAF
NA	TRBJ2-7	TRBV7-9	ASSSPGQGRREQY
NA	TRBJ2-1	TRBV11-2	ASSLINAQGRVGF
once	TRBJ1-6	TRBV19	ASSPRARDNSPLH
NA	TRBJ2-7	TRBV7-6	ASTPLLRSSYEQY
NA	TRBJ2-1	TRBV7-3	ASSRTGVYNEQF
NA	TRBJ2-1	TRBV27	ASSPGASGNSYNEQF
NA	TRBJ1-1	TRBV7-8	ASSFGTAVNTEAF
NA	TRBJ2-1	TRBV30	AWRPSGRTYNEQF
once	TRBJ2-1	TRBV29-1	SVGGLVIKGEQF
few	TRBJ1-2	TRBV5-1	ASSSDSMVDYGYT
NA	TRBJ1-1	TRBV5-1	ASSLEGQGRRTEAF
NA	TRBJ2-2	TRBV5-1	ASSLFEGADGELF
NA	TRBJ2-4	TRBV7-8	ASSLAGRGNIQY
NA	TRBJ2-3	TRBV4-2	ASSQDGAGGGADTQY
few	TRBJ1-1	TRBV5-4	ASSLQGARTEAF
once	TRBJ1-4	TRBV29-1	SVEGGLGEKLF
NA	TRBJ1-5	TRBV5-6	ASSWNGGGSPPQH
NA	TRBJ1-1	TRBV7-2	ASSPTTYTEAF
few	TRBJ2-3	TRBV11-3	ASSPTRGADTQY
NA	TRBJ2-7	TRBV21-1	ASSKVILGLAGKDFYEQY
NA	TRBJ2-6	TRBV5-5	ASSLHSGANVLT
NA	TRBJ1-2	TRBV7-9	ASSFGQIYGYT
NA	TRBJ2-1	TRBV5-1	ASSPLREVWNEQF
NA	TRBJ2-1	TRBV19	ASSSRAPPRDEQF
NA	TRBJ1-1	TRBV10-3	AISDVTGGTEAF
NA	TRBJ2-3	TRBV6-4	ASSDSTQGYTDTQY
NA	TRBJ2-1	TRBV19	ASSSPLGPSYNEQF
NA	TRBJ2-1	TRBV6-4	ASSRTSGNSYNEQF
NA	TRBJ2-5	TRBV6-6	ASRRSGYQETQY
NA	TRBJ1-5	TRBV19	ASKTANQPQH
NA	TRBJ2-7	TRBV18	ASSLGQPEWYEQY
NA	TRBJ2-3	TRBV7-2	ASSLAVGGDTDTQY
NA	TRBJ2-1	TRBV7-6	ASSLAGGSGGAVYNEQF
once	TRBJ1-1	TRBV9	ASSVARNTEAF
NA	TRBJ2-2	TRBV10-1	ASSELRTGELF